What follows are 6 T cell receptor beta chains derived from one specimen sequenced in a study of immune evolution from preneoplasia to lung adenocarcinoma. Data came from immunoSEQ multiplex PCR; TCRdb stores just in-frame clones and leaves some out. The profile shows around 3,000 clones, around 89% of them singletons. Sequencing was done on a sample of FFPE invasive lung adenocarcinoma tissue. These receptors all come from a person aged 70 to 85 with invasive lung adenocarcinoma.

This chain links TRBV7-2 with TRBJ2-7; 8 positions match TRBD2. CDR1 and CDR2 from the germline V gene are SGHTA and FQGNSA. The CDR3 loop spans 17 amino acids. Losses at the gene ends were 6 bases for V and 7 bases for J; bases not matched to a gene: 20. CDR3 loop: CASSSASGTRWAGEQYF. The CDR3 coding sequence is TGTGCCAGCAGTTCAGCCTCCGGGACTAGGTGGGCCGGGGAGCAGTACTTC.

The rearrangement joins TRBV30 to TRBJ2-5; D ambiguous. Germline CDR1 is GTSNPN and CDR2 is SVGIG (reference sequence). Trimming removed 6 bases at V and 5 bases at J, with 19 bases between. This CDR3 has 14 residues. CDR3 sequence (DNA): TGTGCCTGTACATCTCGTAGGGTGTTGGAGACCCAGTACTTC. Encoded protein: CACTSRRVLETQYF.

The rearrangement joins TRBV7-2 to TRBJ2-3, with 9 nucleotides matching TRBD1. Germline values: CDR1 SGHTA, CDR2 FQGNSA. This CDR3 spans 17 amino acids. V lost 1 base to trimming and J lost 6 bases; unmatched junction nucleotides: 11. This CDR3 is CASSLVPGQGRLDTQYF. CDR3 nucleotide sequence: TGTGCCAGCAGCTTAGTCCCTGGACAGGGGAGATTGGATACGCAGTATTTT.

The chain combines TRBV7-6 with TRBJ2-5; unclear D gene. The germline V gene encodes CDR1 SGHVS and CDR2 FNYEAQ. The V gene lost 2 bases and the J gene lost 5 bases, with 9 bases spanning the gap. This CDR3 spans 13 amino acids. The CDR3 spells CASSLLRTETQYF. The DNA of the CDR3 is TGTGCCAGCAGCTTACTACGAACGGAGACCCAGTACTTC.

In its sample, this clone is large. The chain couples TRBV7-2 to TRBJ2-5, with D perhaps TRBD1 (6 bases). This CDR3 contains 14 residues. From germline, CDR1 is SGHTA and CDR2 FQGNSA. V lost 1 base and J 5 bases, leaving 11 bases between the germline ends. CDR3 sequence: CASSLGQGFETQYF. CDR3 in DNA: TGTGCCAGCAGCTTAGGGCAGGGGTTTGAGACCCAGTACTTC.

The rearrangement uses TRBV7-6 and TRBJ2-5, with D maybe TRBD2 (5 bases). This CDR3 is built from 12 residues. Germline lookup yields CDR1 SGHVS and CDR2 FNYEAQ. Trimming took off 4 bases at V and 9 bases at J, with 12 bases between the two ends. The CDR3 sequence: CASSSGLPAQYF. The CDR3 coding sequence is TGTGCCAGCAGCTCAGGACTGCCGGCCCAGTACTTC.